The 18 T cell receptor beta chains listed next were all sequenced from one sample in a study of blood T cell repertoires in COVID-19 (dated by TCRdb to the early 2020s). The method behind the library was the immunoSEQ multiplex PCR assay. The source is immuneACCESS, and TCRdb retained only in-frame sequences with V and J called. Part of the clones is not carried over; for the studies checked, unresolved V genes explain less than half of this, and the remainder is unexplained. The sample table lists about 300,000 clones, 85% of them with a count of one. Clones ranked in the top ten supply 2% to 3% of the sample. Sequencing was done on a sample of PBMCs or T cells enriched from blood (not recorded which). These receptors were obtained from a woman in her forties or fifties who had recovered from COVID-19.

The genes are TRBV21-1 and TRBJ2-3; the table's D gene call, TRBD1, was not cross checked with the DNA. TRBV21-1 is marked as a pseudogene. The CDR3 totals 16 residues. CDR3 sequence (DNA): TGTGCCAGCAGCAAAGCGGTACAGGGGGCATCAGATACGCAGTATTTT. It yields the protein CASSKAVQGASDTQYF.

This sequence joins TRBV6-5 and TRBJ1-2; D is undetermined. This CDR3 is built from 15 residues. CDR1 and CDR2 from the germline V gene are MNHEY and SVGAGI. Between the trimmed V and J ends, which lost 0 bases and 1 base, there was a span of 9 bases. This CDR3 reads CASSYSAGINYGYTF. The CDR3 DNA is TGTGCCAGCAGTTACTCAGCGGGGATTAACTATGGCTACACCTTC.

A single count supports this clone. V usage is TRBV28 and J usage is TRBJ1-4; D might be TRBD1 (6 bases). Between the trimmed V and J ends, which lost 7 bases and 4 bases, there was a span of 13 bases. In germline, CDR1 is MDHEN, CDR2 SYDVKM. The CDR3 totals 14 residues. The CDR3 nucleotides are TGTGCCAGCACCACAGGGACCGTTAATGAAAAACTGTTTTTT. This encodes CASTTGTVNEKLFF. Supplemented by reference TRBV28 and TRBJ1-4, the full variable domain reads DVKVTQSSRYLVKRTGEKVFLECVQDMDHENMFWYRQDPGLGLRLIYFSYDVKMKEKGDIPEGYSVSREKKERFSLILESASTNQTSMYLCASTTGTVNEKLFFGSGTQLSVL.

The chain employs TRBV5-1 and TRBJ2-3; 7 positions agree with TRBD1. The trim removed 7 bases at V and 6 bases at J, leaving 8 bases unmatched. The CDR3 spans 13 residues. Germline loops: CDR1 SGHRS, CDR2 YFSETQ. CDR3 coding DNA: TGCGCCAGCGGGCACAGGGGAGTGGATACGCAGTATTTT. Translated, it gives CASGHRGVDTQYF.

DNA for the CDR3: TGCGCCAGCAGCTCACAGGGGCTTTGGGAGACCCAGTACTTC. This gives the protein CASSSQGLWETQYF. The chain is built from TRBV5-1 and TRBJ2-5; TRBD1 matches 7 bases. In germline, CDR1 is SGHRS, CDR2 YFSETQ. The CDR3 has 14 amino acids. V lost 3 bases, J lost 5 bases, and 7 bases stayed unmatched.

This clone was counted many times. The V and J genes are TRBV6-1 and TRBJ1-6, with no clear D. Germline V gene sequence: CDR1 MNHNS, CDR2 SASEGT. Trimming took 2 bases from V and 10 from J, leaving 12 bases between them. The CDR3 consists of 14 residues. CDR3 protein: CASSESGERSPLHF. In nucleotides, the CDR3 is TGTGCCAGCAGTGAATCCGGGGAGAGATCACCCCTCCACTTT.

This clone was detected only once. DNA for the CDR3: TGTGCCAGCAGCTGGGGACAGGGGGAAGGAGAGACCCAGTACTTC. Translated, it gives CASSWGQGEGETQYF. The J gene is TRBJ2-5, the V gene TRBV5-8; 11 bases map to TRBD1. Per the germline V gene, CDR1 is SGHTS and CDR2 is YDEGEE. The length of the CDR3 is 15 residues. V trimming: 3 bases; J trimming: 4 bases; junction bases outside the gene matches: 5.

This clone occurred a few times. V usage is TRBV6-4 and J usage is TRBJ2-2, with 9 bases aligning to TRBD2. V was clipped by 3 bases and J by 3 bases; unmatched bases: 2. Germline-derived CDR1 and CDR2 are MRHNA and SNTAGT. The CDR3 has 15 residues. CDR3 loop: CASSETSGYTGELFF. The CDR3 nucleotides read TGTGCCAGCAGTGAGACTAGCGGTTACACCGGGGAGCTGTTTTTT.

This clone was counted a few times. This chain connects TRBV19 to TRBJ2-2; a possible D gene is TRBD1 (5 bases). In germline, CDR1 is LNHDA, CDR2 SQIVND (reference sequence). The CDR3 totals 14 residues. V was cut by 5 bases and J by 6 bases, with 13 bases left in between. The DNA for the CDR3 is TGTGCCAGTAGTCTACGGCAGGGCGCCGGGGAGCTGTTTTTT. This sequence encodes CASSLRQGAGELFF.

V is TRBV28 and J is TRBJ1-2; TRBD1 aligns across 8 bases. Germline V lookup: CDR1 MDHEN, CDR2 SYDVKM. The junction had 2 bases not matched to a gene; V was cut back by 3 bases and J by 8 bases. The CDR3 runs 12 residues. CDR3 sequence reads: CASSFGTGGYTF. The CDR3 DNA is TGTGCCAGCAGTTTCGGGACAGGAGGCTACACCTTC.

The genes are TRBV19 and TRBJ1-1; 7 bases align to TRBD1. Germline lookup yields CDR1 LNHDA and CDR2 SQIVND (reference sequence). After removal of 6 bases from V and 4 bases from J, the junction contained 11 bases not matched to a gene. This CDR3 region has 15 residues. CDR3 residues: CASSDLTGWVTEAFF. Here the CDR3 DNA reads TGTGCCAGTAGCGACTTGACAGGGTGGGTCACTGAAGCTTTCTTT. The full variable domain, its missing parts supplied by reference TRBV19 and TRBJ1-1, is DGGITQSPKYLFRKEGQNVTLSCEQNLNHDAMYWYRQDPGQGLRLIYYSQIVNDFQKGDIAEGYSVSREKKESFPLTVTSAQKNPTAFYLCASSDLTGWVTEAFFGQGTRLTVV.

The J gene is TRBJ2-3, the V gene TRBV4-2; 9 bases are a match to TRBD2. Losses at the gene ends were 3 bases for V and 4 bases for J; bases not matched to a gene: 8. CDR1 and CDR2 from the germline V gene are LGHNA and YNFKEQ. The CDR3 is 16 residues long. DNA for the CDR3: TGTGCCAGCAGCCATGGGGCGGGAGGGAATCCAGATACGCAGTATTTT. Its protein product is CASSHGAGGNPDTQYF.

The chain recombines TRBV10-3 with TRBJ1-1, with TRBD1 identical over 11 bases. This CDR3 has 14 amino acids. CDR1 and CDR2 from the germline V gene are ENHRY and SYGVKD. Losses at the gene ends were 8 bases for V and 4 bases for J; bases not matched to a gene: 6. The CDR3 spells CAIGQGALSTEAFF. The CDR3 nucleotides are TGTGCCATCGGACAGGGGGCATTGAGCACTGAAGCTTTCTTT.

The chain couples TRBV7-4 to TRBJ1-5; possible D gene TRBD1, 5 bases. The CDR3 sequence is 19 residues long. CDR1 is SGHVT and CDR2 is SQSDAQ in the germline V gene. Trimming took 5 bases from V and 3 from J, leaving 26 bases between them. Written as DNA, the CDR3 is TGTGCCAGCAGCCCCGGTAGGGGAAAGGGGAATACGGACAATCAGCCCCAGCATTTT. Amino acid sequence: CASSPGRGKGNTDNQPQHF.

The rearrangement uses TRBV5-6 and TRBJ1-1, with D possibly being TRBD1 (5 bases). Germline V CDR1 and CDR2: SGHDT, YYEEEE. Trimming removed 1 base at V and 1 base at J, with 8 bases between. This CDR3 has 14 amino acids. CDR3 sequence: CASSLRGANTEAFF. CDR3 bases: TGTGCCAGCAGCTTGAGGGGCGCGAACACTGAAGCTTTCTTT.

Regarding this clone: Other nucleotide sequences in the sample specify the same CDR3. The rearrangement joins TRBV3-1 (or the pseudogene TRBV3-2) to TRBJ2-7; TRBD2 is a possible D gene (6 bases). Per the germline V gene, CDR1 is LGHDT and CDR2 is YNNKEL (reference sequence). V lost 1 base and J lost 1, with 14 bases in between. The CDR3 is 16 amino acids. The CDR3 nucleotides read TGTGCCAGCAGCCAAGGCACGTCCGGGACTTCCTACGAGCAGTACTTC. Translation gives CASSQGTSGTSYEQYF.

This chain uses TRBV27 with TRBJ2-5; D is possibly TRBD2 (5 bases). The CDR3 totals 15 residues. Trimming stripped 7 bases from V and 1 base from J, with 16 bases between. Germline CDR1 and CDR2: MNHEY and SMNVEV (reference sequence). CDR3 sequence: CASTKSGRIQETQYF. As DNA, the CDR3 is TGTGCCAGCACTAAGAGCGGACGGATCCAAGAGACCCAGTACTTC.

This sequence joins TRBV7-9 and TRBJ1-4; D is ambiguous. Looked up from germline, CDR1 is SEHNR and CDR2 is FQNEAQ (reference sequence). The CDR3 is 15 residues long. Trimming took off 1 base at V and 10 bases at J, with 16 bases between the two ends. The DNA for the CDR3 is TGTGCCAGCAGCTTAGTATCCCCTCAATCGGGAAAACTGTTTTTT. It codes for CASSLVSPQSGKLFF. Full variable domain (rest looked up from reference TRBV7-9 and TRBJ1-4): DTGVSQNPRHKITKRGQNVTFRCDPISEHNRLYWYRQTLGQGPEFLTYFQNEAQLEKSRLLSDRFSAERPKGSFSTLEIQRTEQGDSAMYLCASSLVSPQSGKLFFGSGTQLSVL.